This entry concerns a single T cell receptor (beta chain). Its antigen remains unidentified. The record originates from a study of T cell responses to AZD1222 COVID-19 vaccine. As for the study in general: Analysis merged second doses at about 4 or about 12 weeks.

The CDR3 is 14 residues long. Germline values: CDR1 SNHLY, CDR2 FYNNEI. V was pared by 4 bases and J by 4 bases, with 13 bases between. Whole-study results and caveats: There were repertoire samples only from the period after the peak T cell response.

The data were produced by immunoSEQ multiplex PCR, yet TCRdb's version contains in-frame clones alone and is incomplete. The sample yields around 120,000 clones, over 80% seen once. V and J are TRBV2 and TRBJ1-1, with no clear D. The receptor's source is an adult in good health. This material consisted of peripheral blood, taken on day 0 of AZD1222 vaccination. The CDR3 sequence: CASSGAVIGTEAFF. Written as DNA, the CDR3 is TGTGCCAGCAGTGGGGCGGTTATCGGCACTGAAGCTTTCTTT.